This T cell receptor beta chain was recovered during a study of blood T cell repertoires in COVID-19. TCRdb's copy holds only in-frame clones and misses some; the assay was immunoSEQ multiplex PCR. The sample lists around 310,000 clones, around 89% seen once, with around 4% in the top ten. V lost 2 bases and J lost 5; bases outside the gene matches: 8. CDR3 length: 15 residues. Germline V gene lookup returns CDR1 LGHDT and CDR2 YNNKEL (reference sequence). The source material was peripheral blood. The chain recombines TRBV3-1 (or the pseudogene TRBV3-2) with TRBJ2-5; 7 bases fit TRBD1. The receptor was derived from a woman between 45 and 60 years old with active or convalescent COVID-19. The CDR3 region has the DNA TGTGCCAGCAGCCAACCCGACAGGGATCGGGAGACCCAGTACTTC. This sequence encodes CASSQPDRDRETQYF.